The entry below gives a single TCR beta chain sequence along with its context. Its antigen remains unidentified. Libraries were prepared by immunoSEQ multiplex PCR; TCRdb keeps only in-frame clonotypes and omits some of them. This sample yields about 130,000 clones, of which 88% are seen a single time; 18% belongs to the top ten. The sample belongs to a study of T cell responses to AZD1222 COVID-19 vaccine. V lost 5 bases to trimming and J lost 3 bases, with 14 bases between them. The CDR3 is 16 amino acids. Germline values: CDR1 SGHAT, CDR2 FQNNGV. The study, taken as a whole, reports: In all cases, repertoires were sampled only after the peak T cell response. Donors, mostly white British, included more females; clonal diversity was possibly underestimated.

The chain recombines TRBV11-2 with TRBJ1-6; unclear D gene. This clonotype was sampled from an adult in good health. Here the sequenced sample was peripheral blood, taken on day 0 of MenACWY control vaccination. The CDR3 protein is CASSPGSRHYNSPLHF. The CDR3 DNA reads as TGTGCCAGCAGCCCGGGATCCCGGCACTATAATTCACCCCTCCACTTT.